This T cell receptor (beta chain) was recorded in a study of T cells after yellow fever vaccination. The V gene's germline CDR1 is LGHNA and CDR2 YNFKEQ. With 2 bases clipped from V and 0 bases from J, the junction kept 8 bases outside the gene matches. The CDR3 length is 19 residues. This clonotype was seen only a few times. TCRdb fed the 5' RACE reads into MiXCR, producing one record per CDR3 protein. The table shows just under 600,000 distinct CDR3 sequences, with about 13% occurring only once. This sequence originates from a man aged 25 to 45 who received the YFV17D yellow fever vaccine. Sample: PBMCs, taken on the day of the yellow fever booster vaccination. The chain joins TRBV4-2 to TRBJ2-1, with 12 bases fitting TRBD2. CDR3 coding DNA: TGTGCCAGCAGCCAACCACTAGCGGGAGGATTGGACTCCTACAATGAGCAGTTCTTC. Translating it yields CASSQPLAGGLDSYNEQFF.